Each of the 19 T cell receptor beta chains below was sequenced from the same sample in a study of T cell responses to AZD1222 COVID-19 vaccine (dated by TCRdb to the early 2020s). Libraries were built with the immunoSEQ multiplex PCR assay. The table comes from immuneACCESS by way of TCRdb, which keeps in-frame sequences with V and J called. Part of the clones is missing from these tables; in studies checked, under half for an unresolved V gene and the rest for unknown reasons. The sample table contains about 220,000 clones; only one count was recorded for approximately 94% of them. 0.9% to 1.1% of the sample is taken by the ten largest. The sample's time point label, decoded: baseline before first vaccination. The sample's treatment or condition label, decoded: meningococcal conjugate vaccine given as trial control. Sequencing used peripheral blood, obtained on day 0 of MenACWY control vaccination. The receptors derive from an adult in good health.

This CDR3 is CASRRTSGNTGELFF. The CDR3 DNA reads as TGTGCCAGCAGACGGACTAGCGGAAACACCGGGGAGCTGTTTTTT. This rearrangement joins TRBV28 to TRBJ2-2; the match to TRBD2 covers 10 bases. After removal of 6 bases from V and 2 bases from J, the junction contained 3 bases not matched to a gene. The CDR3 length is 15 residues. Germline loops: CDR1 MDHEN, CDR2 SYDVKM.

V is TRBV28 and J is TRBJ1-5; D is undetermined. Germline CDR1 MDHEN, CDR2 SYDVKM. Trimming shortened V by 3 bases and J by 2 bases, and 5 bases separated the two germline ends. This CDR3 is 13 amino acids long. The DNA of the CDR3 is TGTGCCAGCAGTTTTGGGCGCAATCAGCCCCAGCATTTT. Protein sequence: CASSFGRNQPQHF.

The rearrangement uses TRBV6-5 and TRBJ1-3, with D unresolved. CDR3 length: 13 residues. Germline assignment: CDR1 MNHEY and CDR2 SVGAGI. The V gene lost 8 bases and the J gene lost 1 base, with 9 bases spanning the gap. The CDR3, as DNA: TGTGCCAGCCTGTCGATATCTGGAAACACCATATATTTT. Protein sequence: CASLSISGNTIYF.

The V call is TRBV18, the J call TRBJ2-7, with TRBD1 identical over 8 bases. V shed 3 bases, J shed 6 bases, and the junction held 10 bases outside the gene matches. Per the germline V gene, CDR1 is KGHSH and CDR2 is LQKENI. This CDR3 is built from 15 residues. The CDR3 sequence is CASSPVQGAQGEQYF. The CDR3 DNA reads as TGTGCCAGCTCACCGGTGCAGGGGGCGCAAGGCGAGCAGTACTTC. Together with reference TRBV18 and TRBJ2-7, the CDR3 gives the full variable domain: NAGVMQNPRHLVRRRGQEARLRCSPMKGHSHVYWYRQLPEEGLKFMVYLQKENIIDESGMPKERFSAEFPKEGPSILRIQQVVRGDSAAYFCASSPVQGAQGEQYFGPGTRLTVT.

The chain joins TRBV10-3 to TRBJ2-7, with 11 positions matching TRBD1. V shed 3 bases and J 7 bases; nucleotides not matched to a gene: 11. The V gene's germline CDR1 is ENHRY and CDR2 SYGVKD. The CDR3 runs to 16 residues. The CDR3 loop reads CAISDPGQGAPREQYF. The CDR3 DNA is TGTGCCATCAGTGATCCCGGACAGGGGGCGCCTCGGGAGCAGTACTTC.

CDR3 amino acids: CASTRQRGAGNTIYF. Written as DNA, the CDR3 is TGTGCCAGCACCAGACAGCGAGGCGCTGGAAACACCATATATTTT. The gene calls are TRBV11-2 and TRBJ1-3; a possible D gene is TRBD1 (5 bases). CDR1 SGHAT and CDR2 FQNNGV come from the germline V gene. This CDR3 region has 15 residues. Trimming shortened V by 7 bases and J by 2 bases, and 15 bases separated the two germline ends.

The count of this clone is one. The chain joins TRBV7-9 to TRBJ2-3; no firm D call. V gave up 1 base and J gave up 4 bases, with 15 bases separating them. CDR1 is SEHNR and CDR2 is FQNEAQ in the germline V gene (reference sequence). This CDR3 region has 16 residues. For the CDR3, the DNA is TGTGCCAGCAGCTTAGTTGGGTCCGCGTCACCAGATACGCAGTATTTT. This translates into CASSLVGSASPDTQYF.

The chain has TRBV19 and TRBJ1-6; TRBD1 aligns across 9 bases. CDR1 and CDR2 (germline): LNHDA, SQIVND (reference sequence). V gave up 7 bases and J gave up 7 bases; unmatched junction bases: 8. The CDR3 consists of 15 residues. CDR3: CASTDWGTGNSPLHF. The CDR3 DNA sequence: TGTGCCAGTACTGACTGGGGGACAGGGAATTCACCCCTCCACTTT. Complete variable domain (other parts from reference TRBV19 and TRBJ1-6): DGGITQSPKYLFRKEGQNVTLSCEQNLNHDAMYWYRQDPGQGLRLIYYSQIVNDFQKGDIAEGYSVSREKKESFPLTVTSAQKNPTAFYLCASTDWGTGNSPLHFGNGTRLTVT.

This clone appeared once. CDR3 DNA: TGTGCCACCAGCAGAGATTCAAGGGGGGGTTCACCCCTCCACTTT. Translated: CATSRDSRGGSPLHF. This chain uses TRBV15 with TRBJ1-6; possible D gene TRBD1, 6 bases. Germline values: CDR1 LNHNV, CDR2 YYDKDF (reference sequence). The CDR3 sequence is 15 residues long. Between the trimmed V and J ends, which lost 0 bases and 9 bases, there was a span of 12 bases.

The J gene is TRBJ1-2, the V gene TRBV3-1 (or the pseudogene TRBV3-2); 10 bases are shared with TRBD1. The germline CDR1 and CDR2 sequences are LGHDT and YNNKEL (reference sequence). V lost 0 bases to trimming and J lost 7 bases; unmatched junction nucleotides: 11. The CDR3 has 17 residues. In DNA form, the CDR3 reads TGTGCCAGCAGCCAAGATAAGAGACAGGGGGCTGCGGCTGGCTACACCTTC. This sequence encodes CASSQDKRQGAAAGYTF.

V is TRBV5-1 and J is TRBJ1-1, with D maybe TRBD1 (5 bases). The V gene lost 3 bases and the J gene lost 7 bases, with 16 bases spanning the gap. The CDR3 consists of 14 residues. Germline CDR1 SGHRS, CDR2 YFSETQ. The CDR3 sequence is CASSSTQERYEAFF. As DNA, the CDR3 is TGCGCCAGCAGCTCAACACAGGAACGGTATGAAGCTTTCTTT.

V and J are TRBV19 and TRBJ2-7; D is perhaps TRBD2 (5 bases). The CDR3 length is 14 residues. Germline CDR1 and CDR2: LNHDA and SQIVND (reference sequence). The V gene lost 5 bases and the J gene lost 0 bases, with 11 bases spanning the gap. CDR3 coding DNA: TGTGCCAGTAGTCCTACTAGGTCCTCCTACGAGCAGTACTTC. Its translation is CASSPTRSSYEQYF.

This clone appeared a few times. The V and J genes are TRBV6-5 and TRBJ1-1; the D is unclear. Trimming removed 9 bases at V and 2 bases at J, with 10 bases between. CDR3 length equals 12 residues. CDR1 and CDR2 from the germline V gene are MNHEY and SVGAGI. The CDR3 here is CASGMSNTEAFF. Here the CDR3 DNA reads TGTGCCAGTGGGATGTCTAACACTGAAGCTTTCTTT.

The chain has TRBV11-2 and TRBJ2-7, with D perhaps assigned TRBD1 or TRBD2 (6 bases each). CDR1 and CDR2 from the germline V gene are SGHAT and FQNNGV. The CDR3 contains 16 residues. The germline V and J ends were trimmed by 5 bases and 2 bases, with 19 bases remaining between them. CDR3 coding DNA: TGTGCCAGCAGCCCCTGGACAGCCGGAGGGGCCTACGAGCAGTACTTC. This gives the protein CASSPWTAGGAYEQYF.

The chain links TRBV29-1 to TRBJ2-1; D gene unclear. Germline V gene lookup returns CDR1 SQVTM and CDR2 ANQGSEA. Trimming took 6 bases from V and 8 from J, leaving 8 bases between them. This CDR3 comprises 10 residues. The CDR3 here is CSVQDHEQFF. The CDR3 DNA reads as TGCAGCGTCCAAGACCATGAGCAGTTCTTC.

The V call is TRBV9, the J call TRBJ2-7, with D tentatively TRBD2 (5 bases). Germline CDR1 SGDLS, CDR2 YYNGEE. V dropped 5 bases and J dropped 0 bases, with 15 bases sitting between them. This CDR3 region has 15 residues. The CDR3 region is CASSPSLTSSYEQYF. CDR3 nucleotides: TGTGCCAGCAGTCCCTCCCTTACTAGCTCCTACGAGCAGTACTTC.

This chain uses TRBV3-1 (or the pseudogene TRBV3-2) with TRBJ2-7; 9 bases line up with TRBD1. With V trimmed by 2 bases and J by 6 bases, 2 bases remained unmatched. This CDR3 has 13 residues. Germline values: CDR1 LGHDT, CDR2 YNNKEL (reference sequence). This CDR3 is CASSQRQGGEQYF. The CDR3 coding sequence is TGTGCCAGCAGCCAACGACAGGGGGGCGAGCAGTACTTC.

About this clone itself: Additional DNA sequences in this sample encode the identical CDR3. The chain combines TRBV19 with TRBJ1-5; D is uncertain. The V end was cut by 2 bases, the J end by 3 bases, with 8 bases between. CDR3 length equals 14 residues. CDR1 LNHDA and CDR2 SQIVND come from the germline V gene (reference sequence). CDR3 amino acids: CASSIRGVNQPQHF. The CDR3 coding sequence is TGTGCCAGTAGTATACGCGGGGTCAATCAGCCCCAGCATTTT.

This chain connects TRBV5-4 to TRBJ1-2; D might be TRBD1 (6 bases). The V and J ends lost 2 bases and 7 bases respectively, with 12 bases between them. Germline V gives CDR1 SGHNT, CDR2 YYREEE (reference sequence). This CDR3 spans 13 amino acids. The CDR3 region has the DNA TGTGCCAGCAGCTTACAGGGTTCGGCTGGCTACACCTTC. It codes for CASSLQGSAGYTF.